These 21 T cell receptor beta chains were sequenced from one sample in a study of shared clonotypes between healthy human individuals. Method: immunoSEQ multiplex PCR; TCRdb's copy keeps in-frame clones and lacks some. The sample includes some 900,000 clones, 60% to 85% of them seen just once. Sequencing input: memory CD4+ T cells sorted from blood. Subset specified: CD45RA-negative fraction. These receptors were taken from a man aged 18 to 35 in good health.

The chain carries TRBV11-1 and TRBJ2-3; tentative D call: TRBD2 (5 bases). The CDR3 is 16 residues long. Germline assignment: CDR1 SGHAT and CDR2 FQDESV (reference sequence). V lost 1 base, J lost 9 bases, and 20 bases lay in between. CDR3 bases: TGTGCCAGCAGCTTAGATGGTGTGACTACCTTGGAAACGCAGTATTTT. As protein: CASSLDGVTTLETQYF.

The chain has TRBV9 and TRBJ1-3; no clear D gene. The CDR3 runs 15 residues. V lost 4 bases to trimming and J lost 0 bases, with 11 bases between them. Germline V CDR1 and CDR2: SGDLS, YYNGEE. Written as DNA, the CDR3 is TGTGCCAGCAGCTCAACAGCGACCTCTGGAAACACCATATATTTT. Encoded protein: CASSSTATSGNTIYF.

This sequence joins TRBV4-3 and TRBJ2-1; 10 nucleotides line up with TRBD2. The V gene's germline CDR1 is LGHNA and CDR2 YSLEER. The length of the CDR3 is 17 residues. J lost 7 bases, V lost 4 bases, and 13 bases had no gene match. The CDR3 loop is CASSLTTGTSVDNEQFF. The CDR3 DNA is TGCGCCAGCAGCCTCACTACCGGGACTAGCGTGGATAATGAGCAGTTCTTC.

This chain joins TRBV5-4 and TRBJ2-5; the match to TRBD1 covers 10 bases. The V gene's germline CDR1 is SGHNT and CDR2 YYREEE (reference sequence). The CDR3 is 15 residues long. Trimming took 2 bases from V and 2 from J; bases not matched to a gene: 3. CDR3 nucleotides: TGTGCCAGCAGCTTTCCGGGACAGGGGCAAGAGACCCAGTACTTC. It yields the protein CASSFPGQGQETQYF.

This chain connects TRBV5-1 to TRBJ2-5, with D possibly being TRBD2 (5 bases). Germline-derived CDR1 and CDR2 are SGHRS and YFSETQ. V was pared by 4 bases and J by 2 bases, with 12 bases between. The CDR3 spans 14 residues. The CDR3 sequence is CASSTGNKQETQYF. The DNA for the CDR3 is TGCGCCAGCAGCACGGGGAACAAACAAGAGACCCAGTACTTC. The full variable domain, rest sourced from reference TRBV5-1 and TRBJ2-5, is KAGVTQTPRYLIKTRGQQVTLSCSPISGHRSVSWYQQTPGQGLQFLFEYFSETQRNKGNFPGRFSGRQFSNSRSEMNVSTLELGDSALYLCASSTGNKQETQYFGPGTRLLVL.

V and J are TRBV10-2 and TRBJ2-5, with D tentatively TRBD2 (6 bases). The J call may be incorrect, as the DNA end agrees better with TRBJ2-7. The CDR3 covers 13 residues. CDR1 and CDR2 (germline): WSHSY, SAAADI. The CDR3 here is CASTNRERYEQYF. In DNA, the CDR3 is TGCGCCAGCACCAATCGGGAGCGGTACGAGCAGTACTTC.

The chain has TRBV2 and TRBJ2-7, with TRBD1 identical over 7 bases. The CDR3 length is 13 residues. Germline V gene lookup returns CDR1 SNHLY and CDR2 FYNNEI. J gave up 4 bases and V 7 bases, and 7 bases lay outside the gene matches. The CDR3 region has the DNA TGTGCCAGCACCTGGGACAGATTATACGAGCAGTACTTC. Its translation: CASTWDRLYEQYF.

This chain connects TRBV28 to TRBJ2-7; 10 nucleotides agree with TRBD1. CDR1 is MDHEN and CDR2 is SYDVKM in the germline V gene. With V trimmed by 6 bases and J by 2 bases, 10 bases remained unmatched. CDR3 size: 16 residues. CDR3 nucleotide sequence: TGTGCCAGCAGCCCAGGCCCGGACAGGGGGGCCTACGAGCAGTACTTC. Its translation: CASSPGPDRGAYEQYF. Supplemented by reference TRBV28 and TRBJ2-7, the full variable domain reads DVKVTQSSRYLVKRTGEKVFLECVQDMDHENMFWYRQDPGLGLRLIYFSYDVKMKEKGDIPEGYSVSREKKERFSLILESASTNQTSMYLCASSPGPDRGAYEQYFGPGTRLTVT.

In this sample, this clone turned up many times. J is TRBJ1-2 and V is TRBV6-6; 9 nucleotides align to TRBD1. Germline CDR1 and CDR2: MNHNY and SVGAGI (reference sequence). Germline trimming cut 5 bases from V and 7 bases from J; bases unmatched to any gene: 8. The CDR3 is 14 amino acids. CDR3 DNA sequence: TGTGCCAGCAGTACTCCGGACAGGGGACCTGGCTACACCTTC. It yields the protein CASSTPDRGPGYTF.

This chain joins TRBV9 and TRBJ1-1, with D perhaps TRBD1 (5 bases). The CDR3 has 16 residues. V was pared by 0 bases and J by 3 bases, with 15 bases between. CDR1 and CDR2 from the germline V gene are SGDLS and YYNGEE. This chain's CDR3 is CASSVAGGDPYTEAFF. For the CDR3, the DNA is TGTGCCAGCAGCGTAGCTGGGGGAGATCCCTACACTGAAGCTTTCTTT.

This chain uses TRBV5-1 with TRBJ1-6; TRBD1 aligns across 8 bases. The V gene's germline CDR1 is SGHRS and CDR2 YFSETQ. V gave up 1 base and J gave up 5 bases; unmatched junction bases: 8. CDR3 length: 17 residues. The CDR3 nucleotides read TGCGCCAGCAGCTTGTGGGGAGTGGGACAGGATAATTCACCCCTCCACTTT. Its protein is CASSLWGVGQDNSPLHF.

Written as DNA, the CDR3 is TGTGCCAGCAGTTCCCGGACAGGGTCAATTGAAGCTTTCTTT. It codes for CASSSRTGSIEAFF. The chain combines TRBV6-5 with TRBJ1-1, with TRBD1 matching over 8 bases. The CDR3 loop spans 14 amino acids. V shed 4 bases, J shed 7 bases, and the junction held 8 bases outside the gene matches. Germline values: CDR1 MNHEY, CDR2 SVGAGI.

The rearrangement uses TRBV5-1 and TRBJ2-5; TRBD1 is a possible D gene (7 bases). The CDR3 contains 13 residues. Between the trimmed V and J ends, which lost 6 bases and 2 bases, there was a span of 11 bases. Germline V gene data show CDR1 as SGHRS and CDR2 as YFSETQ. The CDR3 bases are TGCGCCAGCAACCAGGGGGGTCAAGAGACCCAGTACTTC. This encodes CASNQGGQETQYF.

V gene TRBV2 combines with J gene TRBJ2-1; D unclear. Germline V lookup: CDR1 SNHLY, CDR2 FYNNEI. Between the trimmed V and J ends, which lost 5 bases and 4 bases, there was a span of 9 bases. The CDR3 has 13 residues. The CDR3 DNA follows: TGTGCCAGCAGTTCTGACGGGTACAATGAGCAGTTCTTC. This sequence encodes CASSSDGYNEQFF.

The V gene is TRBV2, the J gene TRBJ2-7; D remains unclear. The CDR3 has 13 amino acids. The germline V gene has CDR1 SNHLY and CDR2 FYNNEI. V shed 6 bases and J shed 0 bases, with 9 bases lying between them. The CDR3 sequence is CASSPSNSYEQYF. For the CDR3, the DNA is TGTGCCAGCAGCCCCTCTAACTCCTACGAGCAGTACTTC.

V and J are TRBV9 and TRBJ1-1; 7 nucleotides agree with TRBD1. Germline trimming cut 4 bases from V and 6 bases from J; bases unmatched to any gene: 6. CDR1 is SGDLS and CDR2 is YYNGEE in the germline V gene. The CDR3 runs 13 residues. CDR3 protein: CASSNPQGSEAFF. CDR3 coding DNA: TGTGCCAGCAGCAACCCACAGGGGTCTGAAGCTTTCTTT. Based on the CDR3 plus reference TRBV9 and TRBJ1-1, the full variable domain is DSGVTQTPKHLITATGQRVTLRCSPRSGDLSVYWYQQSLDQGLQFLIQYYNGEERAKGNILERFSAQQFPDLHSELNLSSLELGDSALYFCASSNPQGSEAFFGQGTRLTVV.

V and J are TRBV11-2 and TRBJ1-1; D unclear. Germline V lookup: CDR1 SGHAT, CDR2 FQNNGV. The CDR3 extends over 11 amino acids. The V end lost 2 bases, the J end lost 11 bases, and 9 bases lay between the germline ends. The CDR3 nucleotides are TGTGCCAGCAGCTTAACGGGTCCGGCTTTCTTT. The encoded protein is CASSLTGPAFF. Full variable domain (remainder filled in from reference TRBV11-2 and TRBJ1-1): EAGVAQSPRYKIIEKRQSVAFWCNPISGHATLYWYQQILGQGPKLLIQFQNNGVVDDSQLPKDRFSAERLKGVDSTLKIQPAKLEDSAVYLCASSLTGPAFFGQGTRLTVV.

The V and J genes are TRBV5-1 and TRBJ2-3, with TRBD2 matching 12 bases. The V gene's germline CDR1 is SGHRS and CDR2 YFSETQ. There are 17 residues in the CDR3. V dropped 2 bases and J dropped 0; count of bases not matched to a gene: 4. In nucleotides, the CDR3 is TGCGCCAGCAGCTTAACTGGGACTAGCGGGAGCACAGATACGCAGTATTTT. Its protein is CASSLTGTSGSTDTQYF.

This rearrangement joins TRBV6-1 to TRBJ2-1, with D maybe TRBD2 (6 bases). The CDR3 spans 15 residues. Looked up from germline, CDR1 is MNHNS and CDR2 is SASEGT. V was shortened by 6 bases and J by 2 bases, with 14 bases between the two germline ends. The CDR3 spells CASRDSGSTYNEQFF. The CDR3 nucleotides read TGTGCCAGCAGGGATAGCGGAAGTACCTACAATGAGCAGTTCTTC.

Regarding this clone: The sample carries other DNA sequences with the same CDR3. V gene TRBV19 combines with J gene TRBJ2-7; D unclear. The ends were cut back, 1 base at V and 1 base at J, with 8 bases in the middle. The CDR3 sequence is 14 residues long. Germline V CDR1 and CDR2: LNHDA, SQIVND (reference sequence). This chain's CDR3 is CASSIGGSSYEQYF. CDR3 nucleotides: TGTGCCAGTAGTATAGGAGGCAGTTCCTACGAGCAGTACTTC.

The J gene is TRBJ1-5, the V gene TRBV28; a weak D match, TRBD1 (5 bases). The CDR3 is made up of 15 amino acids. Germline V gene sequence: CDR1 MDHEN, CDR2 SYDVKM. The germline V and J ends were trimmed by 6 bases and 1 base, with 13 bases remaining between them. CDR3 DNA: TGTGCCAGCAGCCTTCGGGGCTCGAGCAATCAGCCCCAGCATTTT. Its translation: CASSLRGSSNQPQHF.